This TCR beta chain derives from a study of T cells in Graves' hyperthyroidism and ophthalmopathy. TCR beta CDR3 regions were amplified from RNA transcripts. HTBI primers were used for first-round RT-PCR of the TCR CDR3. TCRdb re-analysed the multiplex PCR reads in MiXCR, keeping a single row per CDR3 protein. Of around 530,000 distinct CDR3 sequences in the sample, approximately 17% were seen once. Disease lasting under 3 months, a NOSPECS grade of at least 4, and a Clinical Activity Score of at least 3 were features of the ophthalmopathy patients. Uncontrolled infection, other autoimmune disease, pregnancy or lactation disqualified patients from enrolment. The study, taken as a whole, reports: Researchers found most expanded thyroid clonotypes above 0.001 in blood as well. The model identified upcoming ophthalmopathy a median 6.5 months ahead of onset.

This clonotype has more than one count but fewer than ten. Its antigen is as yet unknown. CDR1 is LGHDT, CDR2 YNNKEL, per germline (reference sequence). V was pared by 2 bases and J by 4 bases, with 6 bases of the junction left unmatched. The CDR3 extends over 15 amino acids. The receptor was isolated from a woman aged 18 to 35 with Graves' ophthalmopathy. Sequenced input: blood. The genes are TRBV3-1 and TRBJ1-1, with TRBD1 identical over 8 bases. CDR3 residues: CASSQRQGAGTEAFF. CDR3 DNA sequence: TGTGCCAGCAGCCAAAGGCAGGGGGCCGGCACTGAAGCTTTCTTT.